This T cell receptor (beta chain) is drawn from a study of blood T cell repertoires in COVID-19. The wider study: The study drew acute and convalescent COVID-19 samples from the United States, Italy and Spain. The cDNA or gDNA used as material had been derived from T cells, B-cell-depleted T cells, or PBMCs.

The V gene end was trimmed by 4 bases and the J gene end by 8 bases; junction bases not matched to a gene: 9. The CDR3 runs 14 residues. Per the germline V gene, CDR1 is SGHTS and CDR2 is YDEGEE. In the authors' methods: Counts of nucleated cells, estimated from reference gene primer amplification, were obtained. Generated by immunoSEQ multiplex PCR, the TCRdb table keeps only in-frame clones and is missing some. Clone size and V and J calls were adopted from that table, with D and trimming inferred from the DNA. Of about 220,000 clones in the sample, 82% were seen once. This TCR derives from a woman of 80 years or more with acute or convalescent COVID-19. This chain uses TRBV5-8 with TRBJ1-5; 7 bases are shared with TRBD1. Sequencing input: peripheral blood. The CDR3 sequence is CASSPTGDVEPQHF. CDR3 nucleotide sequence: TGTGCCAGCAGCCCAACAGGGGATGTGGAGCCCCAGCATTTT. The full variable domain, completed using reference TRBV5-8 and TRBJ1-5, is EAGVTQSPTHLIKTRGQQATLRCSPISGHTSVYWYQQALGLGLQFLLWYDEGEERNRGNFPPRFSGRQFPNYSSELNVNALELEDSALYLCASSPTGDVEPQHFGDGTRLSIL.